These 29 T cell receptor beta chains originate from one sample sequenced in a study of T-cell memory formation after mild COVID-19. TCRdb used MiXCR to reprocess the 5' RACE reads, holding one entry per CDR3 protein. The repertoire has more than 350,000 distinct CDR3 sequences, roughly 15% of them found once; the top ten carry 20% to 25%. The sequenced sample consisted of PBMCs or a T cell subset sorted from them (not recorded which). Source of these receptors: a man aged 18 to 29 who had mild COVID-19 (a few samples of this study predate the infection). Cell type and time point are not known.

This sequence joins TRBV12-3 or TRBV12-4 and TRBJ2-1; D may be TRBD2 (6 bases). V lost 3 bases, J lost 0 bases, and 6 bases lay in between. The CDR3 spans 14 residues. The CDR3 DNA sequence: TGTGCCAGCAGTTTGGAGGGCTCCTACAATGAGCAGTTCTTC. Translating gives CASSLEGSYNEQFF.

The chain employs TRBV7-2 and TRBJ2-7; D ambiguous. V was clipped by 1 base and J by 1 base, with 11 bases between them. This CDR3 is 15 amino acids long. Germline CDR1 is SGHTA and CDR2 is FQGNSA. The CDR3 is CASSLVGTPSYEQYF. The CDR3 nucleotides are TGTGCCAGCAGCTTAGTCGGAACACCATCCTACGAGCAGTACTTC. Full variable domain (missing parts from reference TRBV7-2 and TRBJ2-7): GAGVSQSPSNKVTEKGKDVELRCDPISGHTALYWYRQSLGQGLEFLIYFQGNSAPDKSGLPSDRFSAERTGGSVSTLTIQRTQQEDSAVYLCASSLVGTPSYEQYFGPGTRLTVT.

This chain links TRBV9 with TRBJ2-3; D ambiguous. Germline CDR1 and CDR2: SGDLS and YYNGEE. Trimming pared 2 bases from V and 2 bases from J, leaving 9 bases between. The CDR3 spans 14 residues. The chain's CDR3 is CASSVSANTDTQYF. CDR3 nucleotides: TGTGCCAGCAGCGTCTCGGCCAACACAGATACGCAGTATTTT.

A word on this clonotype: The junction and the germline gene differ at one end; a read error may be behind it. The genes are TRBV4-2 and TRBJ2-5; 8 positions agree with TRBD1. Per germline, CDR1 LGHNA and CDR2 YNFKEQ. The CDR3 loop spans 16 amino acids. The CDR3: CASSQDRSRGLETQYF. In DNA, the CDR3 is TGTGCCAGTAGCCAAGATAGGTCCAGGGGGCTGGAGACCCAGTACTTC.

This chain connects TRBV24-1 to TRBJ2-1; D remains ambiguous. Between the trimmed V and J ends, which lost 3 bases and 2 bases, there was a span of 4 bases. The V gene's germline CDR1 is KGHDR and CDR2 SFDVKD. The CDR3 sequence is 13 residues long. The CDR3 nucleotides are TGTGCCACCAGTGATAAGCCCTACAATGAGCAGTTCTTC. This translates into CATSDKPYNEQFF.

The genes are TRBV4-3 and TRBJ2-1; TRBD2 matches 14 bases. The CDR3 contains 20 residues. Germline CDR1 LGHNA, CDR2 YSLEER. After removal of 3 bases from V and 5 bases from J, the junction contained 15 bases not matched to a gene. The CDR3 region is CASSQTSWGLAGARNNEQFF. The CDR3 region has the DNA TGCGCCAGCAGCCAGACCTCGTGGGGACTAGCGGGGGCGCGAAACAATGAGCAGTTCTTC.

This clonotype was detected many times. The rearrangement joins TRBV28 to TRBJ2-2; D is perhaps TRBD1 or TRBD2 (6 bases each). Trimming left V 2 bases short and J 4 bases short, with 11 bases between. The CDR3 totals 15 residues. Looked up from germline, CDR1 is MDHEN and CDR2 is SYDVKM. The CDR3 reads CASSLEGGITGELFF. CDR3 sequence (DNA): TGTGCCAGCAGTTTAGAGGGGGGAATCACCGGGGAGCTGTTTTTT.

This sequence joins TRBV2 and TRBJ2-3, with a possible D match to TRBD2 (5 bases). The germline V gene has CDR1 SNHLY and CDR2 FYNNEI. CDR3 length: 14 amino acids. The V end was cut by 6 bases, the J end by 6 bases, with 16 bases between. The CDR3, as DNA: TGTGCCAGCAGGGCATCCCGGGAATCTGATACGCAGTATTTT. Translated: CASRASRESDTQYF.

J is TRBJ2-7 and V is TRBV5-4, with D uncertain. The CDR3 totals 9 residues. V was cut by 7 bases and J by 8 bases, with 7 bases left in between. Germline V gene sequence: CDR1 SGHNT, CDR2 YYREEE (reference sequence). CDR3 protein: CASLRKQYF. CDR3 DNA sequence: TGTGCCAGCTTGCGTAAGCAGTACTTC.

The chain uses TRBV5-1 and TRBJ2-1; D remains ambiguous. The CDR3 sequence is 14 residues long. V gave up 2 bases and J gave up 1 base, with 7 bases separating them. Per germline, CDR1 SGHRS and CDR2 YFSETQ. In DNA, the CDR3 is TGCGCCAGCAGCTTCAGTTCTTCCTACAATGAGCAGTTCTTC. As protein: CASSFSSSYNEQFF.

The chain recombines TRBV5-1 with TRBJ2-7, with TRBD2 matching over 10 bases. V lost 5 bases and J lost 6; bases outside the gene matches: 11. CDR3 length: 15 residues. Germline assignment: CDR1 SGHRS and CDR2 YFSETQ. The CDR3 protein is CASRRDSGGPSEQYF. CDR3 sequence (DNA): TGCGCCAGCAGGAGGGATAGCGGGGGGCCCTCCGAGCAGTACTTC.

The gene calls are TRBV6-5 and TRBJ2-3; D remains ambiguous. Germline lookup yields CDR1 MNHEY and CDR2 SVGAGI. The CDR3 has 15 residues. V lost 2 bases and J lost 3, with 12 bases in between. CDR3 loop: CASSYHLGITDTQYF. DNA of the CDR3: TGTGCCAGCAGTTACCACCTTGGGATTACAGATACGCAGTATTTT.

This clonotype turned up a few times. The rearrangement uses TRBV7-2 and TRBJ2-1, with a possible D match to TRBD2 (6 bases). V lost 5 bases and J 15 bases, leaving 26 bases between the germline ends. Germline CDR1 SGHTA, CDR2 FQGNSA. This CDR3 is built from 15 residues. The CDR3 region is CASSQNTLSGGSSFF. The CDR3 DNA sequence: TGTGCCAGCAGCCAAAATACGCTATCCGGGGGATCGTCGTTCTTC. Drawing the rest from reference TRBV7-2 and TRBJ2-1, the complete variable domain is GAGVSQSPSNKVTEKGKDVELRCDPISGHTALYWYRQSLGQGLEFLIYFQGNSAPDKSGLPSDRFSAERTGGSVSTLTIQRTQQEDSAVYLCASSQNTLSGGSSFFGPGTRLTVL.

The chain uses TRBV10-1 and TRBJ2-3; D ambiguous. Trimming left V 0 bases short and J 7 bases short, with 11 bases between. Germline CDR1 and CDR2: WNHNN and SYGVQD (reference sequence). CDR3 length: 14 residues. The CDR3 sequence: CASSESLGIYTQYF. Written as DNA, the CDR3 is TGCGCCAGCAGTGAGTCGTTGGGGATTTATACGCAGTATTTT.

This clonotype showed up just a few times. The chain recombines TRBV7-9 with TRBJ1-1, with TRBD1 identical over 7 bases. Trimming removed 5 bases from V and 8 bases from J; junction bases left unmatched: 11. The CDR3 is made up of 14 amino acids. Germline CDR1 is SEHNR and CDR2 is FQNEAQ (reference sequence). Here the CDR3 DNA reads TGTGCCAGCAGCCCGGGAGGGGGCGGGGAGGAAGCTTTCTTT. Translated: CASSPGGGGEEAFF.

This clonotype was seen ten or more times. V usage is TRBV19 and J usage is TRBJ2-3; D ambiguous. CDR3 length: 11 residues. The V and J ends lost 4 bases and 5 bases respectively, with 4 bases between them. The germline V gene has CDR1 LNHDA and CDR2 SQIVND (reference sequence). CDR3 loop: CASSTGDTQYF. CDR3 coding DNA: TGTGCCAGTAGTACGGGAGATACGCAGTATTTT.

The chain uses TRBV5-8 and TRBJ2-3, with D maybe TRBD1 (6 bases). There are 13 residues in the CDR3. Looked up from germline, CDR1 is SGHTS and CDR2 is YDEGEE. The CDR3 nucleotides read TGTGTTACCCAGTGGGGGCCATGGGATACGCAGTATTTT. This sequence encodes CVTQWGPWDTQYF.

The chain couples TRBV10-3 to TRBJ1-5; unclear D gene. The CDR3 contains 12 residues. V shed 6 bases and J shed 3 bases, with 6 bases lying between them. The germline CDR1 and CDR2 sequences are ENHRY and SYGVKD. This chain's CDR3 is CAISGDNQPQHF. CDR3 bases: TGTGCCATCAGCGGGGACAATCAGCCCCAGCATTTT.

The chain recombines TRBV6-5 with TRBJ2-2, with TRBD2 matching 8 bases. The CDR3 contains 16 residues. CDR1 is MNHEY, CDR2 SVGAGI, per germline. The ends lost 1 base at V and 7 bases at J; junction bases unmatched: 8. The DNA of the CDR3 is TGTGCCAGCAGTTACTTCTCCGGGGGGGTCAGCGGGGAGCTGTTTTTT. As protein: CASSYFSGGVSGELFF.

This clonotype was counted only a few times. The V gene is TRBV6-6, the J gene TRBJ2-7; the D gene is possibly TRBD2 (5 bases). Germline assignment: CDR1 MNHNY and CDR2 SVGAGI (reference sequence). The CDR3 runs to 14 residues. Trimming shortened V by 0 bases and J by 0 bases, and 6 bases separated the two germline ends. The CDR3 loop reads CASSYSGSSYEQYV. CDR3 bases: TGTGCCAGCAGTTACTCGGGGAGCTCCTACGAGCAGTACGTC.

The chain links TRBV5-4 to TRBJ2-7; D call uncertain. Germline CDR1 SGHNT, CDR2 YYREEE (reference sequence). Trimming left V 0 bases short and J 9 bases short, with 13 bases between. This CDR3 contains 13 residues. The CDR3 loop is CASSLGLLTTQYF. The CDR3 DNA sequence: TGTGCCAGCAGCTTGGGGCTCCTTACGACGCAGTACTTC.

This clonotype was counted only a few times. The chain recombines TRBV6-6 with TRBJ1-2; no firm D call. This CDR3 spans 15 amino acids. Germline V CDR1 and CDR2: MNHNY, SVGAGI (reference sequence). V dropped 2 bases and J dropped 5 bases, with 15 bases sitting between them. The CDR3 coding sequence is TGTGCCAGCAGTTACCTCGGAGACCTCTGGTATGGCTACACCTTC. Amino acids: CASSYLGDLWYGYTF.

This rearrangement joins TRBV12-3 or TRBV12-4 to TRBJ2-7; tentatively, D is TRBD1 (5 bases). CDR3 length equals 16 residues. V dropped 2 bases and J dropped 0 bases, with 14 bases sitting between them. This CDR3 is CASSLLSGWSSYEQYF. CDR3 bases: TGTGCCAGCAGTTTATTATCAGGGTGGAGCTCCTACGAGCAGTACTTC.

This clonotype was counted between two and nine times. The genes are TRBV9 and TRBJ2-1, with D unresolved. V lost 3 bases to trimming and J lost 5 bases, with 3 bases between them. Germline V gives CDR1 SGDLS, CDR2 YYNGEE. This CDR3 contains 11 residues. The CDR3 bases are TGTGCCAGCAGCGGGCACAATGAGCAGTTCTTC. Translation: CASSGHNEQFF.

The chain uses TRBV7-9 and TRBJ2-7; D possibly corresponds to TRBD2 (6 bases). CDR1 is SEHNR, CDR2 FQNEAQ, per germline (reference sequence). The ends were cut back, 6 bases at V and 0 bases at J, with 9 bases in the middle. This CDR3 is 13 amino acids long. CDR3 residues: CASRRDGSYEQYV. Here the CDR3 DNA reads TGTGCCAGCAGGCGGGACGGCTCCTACGAGCAGTACGTC.

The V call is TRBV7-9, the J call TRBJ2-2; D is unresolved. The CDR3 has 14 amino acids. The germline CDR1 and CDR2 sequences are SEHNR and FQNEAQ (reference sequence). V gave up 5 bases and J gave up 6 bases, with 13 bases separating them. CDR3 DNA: TGTGCCAGCAGCCTTATCGTAGACTCCGGGGAGCTGTTTTTT. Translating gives CASSLIVDSGELFF.

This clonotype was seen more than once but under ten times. The CDR3 coding sequence is TGTGCCAGCAGCCAGGAAAAGCCGGGACTAGCGGGCACAGATACGCAGTATTTT. Translating gives CASSQEKPGLAGTDTQYF. The chain joins TRBV7-2 to TRBJ2-3; TRBD2 matches at 11 bases. Germline loops: CDR1 SGHTA, CDR2 FQGNSA. V lost 5 bases to trimming and J lost 1 base; unmatched junction nucleotides: 11. There are 18 residues in the CDR3.

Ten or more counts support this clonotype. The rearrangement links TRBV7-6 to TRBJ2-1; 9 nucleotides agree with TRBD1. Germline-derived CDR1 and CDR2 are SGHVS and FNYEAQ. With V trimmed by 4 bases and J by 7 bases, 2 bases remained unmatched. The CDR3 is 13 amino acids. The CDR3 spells CASSSGTGNEQFF. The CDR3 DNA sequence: TGTGCCAGCAGCTCTGGGACAGGGAATGAGCAGTTCTTC.

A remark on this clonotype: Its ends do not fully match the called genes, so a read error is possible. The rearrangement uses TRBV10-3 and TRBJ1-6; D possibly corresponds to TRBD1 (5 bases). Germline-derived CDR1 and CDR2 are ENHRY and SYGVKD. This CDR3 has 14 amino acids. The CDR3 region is CAIKDSPLNSPLHF. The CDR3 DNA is TGTGCCATCAAAGACAGCCCACTTAATTCACCCCTACACTTT.